The 31 T cell receptor beta chains below come from one sample, sequenced in a study of T cell repertoires and HLA-DP antigens (dated by TCRdb to the late 2010s). These TCRs are of unknown antigen specificity. The library came from the immunoSEQ multiplex PCR assay. The clones in this table, taken by TCRdb from immuneACCESS, are in-frame only. Not every clone is retained; where verified, under half of the shortfall comes from an unresolved V gene, and the cause of the rest is unknown. Within this sample are about 73,000 clones, with around four fifths of them counted one time only. The ten largest clones add up to about 1.6% of the sample. Sequencing input: CD4+ T cells from PBMCs. Every receptor here comes from a man between 60 and 75 years old in good health and CMV-seronegative.

This rearrangement joins TRBV19 to TRBJ1-2; D is ambiguous. Trimming removed 10 bases at V and 3 bases at J, with 15 bases between. The V gene's germline CDR1 is LNHDA and CDR2 SQIVND (reference sequence). The CDR3 contains 13 residues. The CDR3 DNA follows: TGTGCCACCCGAGGGCGTGGTGACTATGGCTACACCTTC. Amino acid sequence: CATRGRGDYGYTF.

The gene calls are TRBV10-2 and TRBJ2-2, with D possibly TRBD2 on 6 matching bases. V lost 8 bases and J 6 bases, leaving 19 bases between the germline ends. Germline values: CDR1 WSHSY, CDR2 SAAADI. This CDR3 is built from 15 residues. The CDR3 is CASSRRVGSSGELFF. DNA of the CDR3: TGCGCCAGCTCCCGGAGGGTTGGTTCGTCCGGGGAGCTGTTTTTT.

The chain is built from TRBV10-3 and TRBJ2-1; TRBD2 matches at 9 bases. CDR3 length equals 12 residues. V was pared by 1 base and J by 13 bases, with 2 bases of the junction left unmatched. Germline lookup yields CDR1 ENHRY and CDR2 SYGVKD. CDR3 residues: CAISEFLAGQFF. The CDR3 DNA reads TGTGCCATCAGTGAGTTCCTAGCGGGACAGTTCTTC.

This clone occurred once. CDR3 residues: CASSRASGARTGELFF. CDR3 DNA sequence: TGTGCCAGCAGCCGGGCGTCGGGGGCCCGCACCGGGGAGCTGTTTTTT. J is TRBJ2-2 and V is TRBV7-7; perhaps D is TRBD1 or TRBD2 (6 bases each). The germline V gene has CDR1 SSHAT and CDR2 FNYEAQ (reference sequence). V shed 5 bases and J shed 4 bases, with 17 bases lying between them. CDR3 length: 16 amino acids.

The chain carries TRBV27 and TRBJ1-2; possibly TRBD1 for D (6 bases). Germline V gives CDR1 MNHEY, CDR2 SMNVEV (reference sequence). The V end lost 1 base, the J end lost 3 bases, and 18 bases lay between the germline ends. CDR3 length: 17 amino acids. In nucleotides, the CDR3 is TGTGCCAGCAGTTTATTGGGGGGCCGGAGGTCTCACTATGGCTACACCTTC. The encoded protein is CASSLLGGRRSHYGYTF.

The genes are TRBV10-3 and TRBJ2-7; D not certain. The V and J ends lost 4 bases and 3 bases respectively, with 7 bases between them. The length of the CDR3 is 12 residues. Germline lookup yields CDR1 ENHRY and CDR2 SYGVKD. CDR3 DNA sequence: TGTGCCATCAGTGCGCAGGACTACGAGCAGTACTTC. Residues: CAISAQDYEQYF.

CDR3 residues: CASSPRQGQALVGGVSYNEQFF. In DNA, the CDR3 is TGTGCCAGCAGTCCCCGACAGGGGCAGGCTTTGGTCGGGGGGGTCTCCTACAATGAGCAGTTCTTC. The chain is built from TRBV27 and TRBJ2-1; the D call may be TRBD1 or TRBD2 (8 bases each). The CDR3 loop spans 22 amino acids. Per the germline V gene, CDR1 is MNHEY and CDR2 is SMNVEV (reference sequence). The V end was cut by 5 bases, the J end by 0 bases, with 32 bases between.

This clone came up once. The chain is built from TRBV7-2 and TRBJ1-5, with 8 positions matching TRBD1. CDR1 and CDR2 from the germline V gene are SGHTA and FQGNSA. J gave up 4 bases and V 6 bases, and 5 bases lay outside the gene matches. CDR3 length equals 14 residues. For the CDR3, the DNA is TGTGCCAGCAGTTACAGGGGGGCAAATCAGCCCCAGCATTTT. Translating gives CASSYRGANQPQHF. The full variable domain, completed using reference TRBV7-2 and TRBJ1-5, is GAGVSQSPSNKVTEKGKDVELRCDPISGHTALYWYRQSLGQGLEFLIYFQGNSAPDKSGLPSDRFSAERTGGSVSTLTIQRTQQEDSAVYLCASSYRGANQPQHFGDGTRLSIL.

The chain is built from TRBV6-1 and TRBJ2-1, with 11 bases matching TRBD2. V shed 5 bases and J 12 bases; nucleotides not matched to a gene: 9. The germline V gene encodes CDR1 MNHNS and CDR2 SASEGT. The length of the CDR3 is 14 residues. DNA of the CDR3: TGTGCCAGCAGTCATAGCGGGAGGGGAATGGGGCAGTTCTTC. Residues: CASSHSGRGMGQFF.

The chain has TRBV7-2 and TRBJ1-3; D is uncertain. V lost 2 bases and J 4 bases, leaving 9 bases between the germline ends. This CDR3 is built from 14 residues. Per the germline V gene, CDR1 is SGHTA and CDR2 is FQGNSA. CDR3 sequence: CASSLTFRGNTIYF. The CDR3 DNA sequence: TGTGCCAGCAGCTTAACATTCCGAGGAAACACCATATATTTT.

The rearrangement uses TRBV9 and TRBJ2-3; 12 nucleotides align to TRBD2. CDR3 length equals 18 residues. Germline V gives CDR1 SGDLS, CDR2 YYNGEE. V gave up 2 bases and J gave up 1 base; unmatched junction bases: 8. In nucleotides, the CDR3 is TGTGCCAGCAGCGTCCTAGCGGGGGGGCCCTTTCGCACAGATACGCAGTATTTT. Protein: CASSVLAGGPFRTDTQYF.

This chain connects TRBV7-9 to TRBJ2-3, with 8 nucleotides matching TRBD2. After removal of 6 bases from V and 1 base from J, the junction contained 12 bases not matched to a gene. CDR1 and CDR2 (germline): SEHNR, FQNEAQ (reference sequence). CDR3 length: 17 amino acids. The CDR3 region has the DNA TGTGCCAGCAGGACTTCTGGGCGGGAGGTTCGCACAGATACGCAGTATTTT. It codes for CASRTSGREVRTDTQYF.

CDR3 sequence reads: CASSPRGKVAGGAKTNTGELFF. In DNA, the CDR3 is TGTGCCAGCAGCCCTAGGGGAAAGGTAGCGGGAGGCGCTAAAACGAACACCGGGGAGCTGTTTTTT. This chain uses TRBV14 with TRBJ2-2; TRBD2 agrees at 10 bases. V lost 4 bases and J lost 0; bases outside the gene matches: 20. Per germline, CDR1 SGHDN and CDR2 FVKESK. The CDR3 contains 22 residues.

The chain employs TRBV7-2 and TRBJ2-2; no reliable D call. Germline CDR1 is SGHTA and CDR2 is FQGNSA. V shed 0 bases and J shed 3 bases, with 14 bases lying between them. The CDR3 loop spans 17 amino acids. In DNA, the CDR3 is TGTGCCAGCAGCTTAGCGCTGCGAACGGCGGACACCGGGGAGCTGTTTTTT. Amino acid sequence: CASSLALRTADTGELFF. Looking up the rest from reference TRBV7-2 and TRBJ2-2 gives the full variable domain: GAGVSQSPSNKVTEKGKDVELRCDPISGHTALYWYRQSLGQGLEFLIYFQGNSAPDKSGLPSDRFSAERTGGSVSTLTIQRTQQEDSAVYLCASSLALRTADTGELFFGEGSRLTVL.

The V gene is TRBV7-3, the J gene TRBJ2-1; possibly TRBD1 for D (5 bases). Trimming took 6 bases from V and 2 from J, leaving 17 bases between them. This CDR3 has 16 amino acids. The germline gives CDR1 SGHTA, CDR2 FQGTGA. The CDR3 loop reads CASSLQATSPYNEQFF. The CDR3, as DNA: TGTGCCAGCAGTTTACAGGCAACCTCACCCTACAATGAGCAGTTCTTC.

The chain joins TRBV2 to TRBJ2-2, with TRBD2 matching over 7 bases. V lost 8 bases, J lost 6 bases, and 9 bases stayed unmatched. Germline V gene data show CDR1 as SNHLY and CDR2 as FYNNEI. The CDR3 is 14 amino acids. The CDR3 is CASEGGSGAGELFF. CDR3 DNA sequence: TGTGCCAGCGAGGGAGGGTCCGGGGCCGGGGAGCTGTTTTTT.

The J gene is TRBJ2-2, the V gene TRBV7-9; D not certain. Germline assignment: CDR1 SEHNR and CDR2 FQNEAQ (reference sequence). V was trimmed by 5 bases and J by 4 bases, leaving 11 bases between them. CDR3 length equals 14 residues. This CDR3 is CASSPDPFTGELFF. The CDR3 coding sequence is TGTGCCAGCAGCCCGGACCCCTTCACCGGGGAGCTGTTTTTT.

The chain couples TRBV6-5 to TRBJ2-7, with TRBD2 matching 9 bases. Trimming cost V 5 bases and J 7 bases; bases outside gene matches: 12. In germline, CDR1 is MNHEY, CDR2 SVGAGI. This CDR3 region has 15 residues. The DNA for the CDR3 is TGTGCCAGCAGTCCCCGGCGGGAGGGCTCCCAAGAGCAGTACGTC. Amino acid sequence: CASSPRREGSQEQYV.

The chain carries TRBV5-6 and TRBJ2-3, with 9 bases identical to TRBD2. V lost 3 bases to trimming and J lost 4 bases; unmatched junction nucleotides: 9. Germline V CDR1 and CDR2: SGHDT, YYEEEE. This CDR3 comprises 16 residues. The CDR3 loop is CASSWKGTSIPDTQYF. The CDR3 nucleotides are TGTGCCAGCAGCTGGAAAGGGACTAGCATCCCAGATACGCAGTATTTT.

This sequence joins TRBV9 and TRBJ1-6; no clear D. Deletions cut 0 bases from V and 6 bases from J, with 10 bases between. The germline gives CDR1 SGDLS, CDR2 YYNGEE. The CDR3 is 15 residues long. CDR3 in DNA: TGTGCCAGCAGCGTAGGAGATTTGGGTAATTCACCCCTCCACTTT. Its protein is CASSVGDLGNSPLHF.

This chain connects TRBV7-3 to TRBJ2-2, with D perhaps matching TRBD2 (5 bases). CDR3 length: 15 amino acids. Per the germline V gene, CDR1 is SGHTA and CDR2 is FQGTGA. Trimming took 1 base from V and 7 from J, leaving 13 bases between them. The CDR3 sequence is CASSLNRETRGELFF. The DNA for the CDR3 is TGTGCCAGCAGCTTAAATAGGGAGACTCGCGGGGAGCTGTTTTTT. The complete variable domain, with remaining parts taken from reference TRBV7-3 and TRBJ2-2, reads GAGVSQTPSNKVTEKGKYVELRCDPISGHTALYWYRQSLGQGPEFLIYFQGTGAADDSGLPNDRFFAVRPEGSVSTLKIQRTERGDSAVYLCASSLNRETRGELFFGEGSRLTVL.

This clone was detected only once. The chain uses TRBV25-1 and TRBJ1-4; the D is unclear. Trimming cost V 7 bases and J 2 bases, with 14 bases left between them. Germline V gives CDR1 MGHDK, CDR2 SYGVNS. The CDR3 has 15 residues. The CDR3 coding sequence is TGTGCCAGCAAGGGTAGTTTTGCGACTAATGAAAAACTGTTTTTT. It specifies CASKGSFATNEKLFF.

The V and J genes are TRBV27 and TRBJ2-7, with a weak D call TRBD1 (6 bases). Germline V lookup: CDR1 MNHEY, CDR2 SMNVEV (reference sequence). Trimming took 2 bases from V and 2 from J, leaving 10 bases between them. The CDR3 is 14 residues long. CDR3 in DNA: TGTGCCAGCAGTTTACAGGGGCCAGCCTACGAGCAGTACTTC. This gives the protein CASSLQGPAYEQYF.

The V gene is TRBV4-3, the J gene TRBJ2-2; D is unresolved. Germline lookup yields CDR1 LGHNA and CDR2 YSLEER. This CDR3 has 12 residues. V gave up 5 bases and J gave up 2 bases, with 3 bases separating them. For the CDR3, the DNA is TGCGCCAGCAGCAAAAACACCGGGGAGCTGTTTTTT. Protein product: CASSKNTGELFF.

Comment on this clone: This sample includes further DNA sequences coding for the same CDR3. J is TRBJ2-3 and V is TRBV7-9; D is perhaps TRBD2 (7 bases). CDR1 and CDR2 (germline): SEHNR, FQNEAQ (reference sequence). The CDR3 has 17 residues. Trimming stripped 3 bases from V and 0 bases from J, with 16 bases between. The DNA of the CDR3 is TGTGCCAGCAGCTTGGGCACGGGGGGCCCAAGCACAGATACGCAGTATTTT. This codes for CASSLGTGGPSTDTQYF.

This chain links TRBV7-2 with TRBJ2-3; D possibly corresponds to TRBD1 (6 bases). V was pared by 2 bases and J by 2 bases, with 11 bases between. Germline-derived CDR1 and CDR2 are SGHTA and FQGNSA. The CDR3 contains 15 residues. As DNA, the CDR3 is TGTGCCAGCAGCTTATCTGGACAGACCACAGATACGCAGTATTTT. Residues: CASSLSGQTTDTQYF.

The gene calls are TRBV7-3 and TRBJ2-2, with 11 bases matching TRBD2. This CDR3 comprises 19 residues. V shed 2 bases, J shed 7 bases, and the junction held 15 bases outside the gene matches. The germline gives CDR1 SGHTA, CDR2 FQGTGA. This CDR3 is CASSLLPGTSGNRGGELFF. Here the CDR3 DNA reads TGTGCCAGCAGCTTACTCCCCGGGACTAGCGGCAACCGGGGCGGGGAGCTGTTTTTT.

V usage is TRBV9 and J usage is TRBJ1-2, with 8 bases matching TRBD1. The V and J ends lost 3 bases and 6 bases, in that order; junction bases with no gene match: 7. The CDR3 consists of 14 residues. Germline CDR1 reads SGDLS; CDR2 reads YYNGEE. The CDR3 spells CASSDRTGRDGYTF. The DNA of the CDR3 is TGTGCCAGCAGCGATCGGACAGGGAGAGATGGCTACACCTTC. The full variable domain, in which reference TRBV9 and TRBJ1-2 provide the parts outside the CDR3, is DSGVTQTPKHLITATGQRVTLRCSPRSGDLSVYWYQQSLDQGLQFLIQYYNGEERAKGNILERFSAQQFPDLHSELNLSSLELGDSALYFCASSDRTGRDGYTFGSGTRLTVV.

This chain links TRBV11-2 with TRBJ2-5; weak D call: TRBD1 (5 bases). The CDR3 is 14 residues long. Germline CDR1 and CDR2: SGHAT and FQNNGV. Between the trimmed V and J ends, which lost 5 bases and 5 bases, there was a span of 15 bases. The CDR3 reads CASSPVAGQETQYF. In DNA, the CDR3 is TGTGCCAGCAGCCCGGTGGCAGGGCAGGAGACCCAGTACTTC.

V is TRBV12-5 and J is TRBJ1-1; no definite D call. V lost 2 bases and J lost 1, with 5 bases in between. The V gene's germline CDR1 is LGHNT and CDR2 FRNRAP. CDR3 length equals 13 residues. The CDR3 DNA sequence: TGTGCTAGTGGTTTGACGGAGAACACTGAAGCTTTCTTT. As protein: CASGLTENTEAFF.

The table lists this clone with a few counts. The genes are TRBV11-2 and TRBJ2-2, with TRBD1 matching 7 bases. Germline V lookup: CDR1 SGHAT, CDR2 FQNNGV. The CDR3 spans 15 residues. Unmatched junction bases numbered 9, after V lost 4 bases and J lost 7 bases. Here the CDR3 reads CASSSQRNRGGELFF. As DNA, the CDR3 is TGTGCCAGCAGCTCTCAACGAAACAGGGGCGGGGAGCTGTTTTTT. Variable domain in full (rest from reference TRBV11-2 and TRBJ2-2): EAGVAQSPRYKIIEKRQSVAFWCNPISGHATLYWYQQILGQGPKLLIQFQNNGVVDDSQLPKDRFSAERLKGVDSTLKIQPAKLEDSAVYLCASSSQRNRGGELFFGEGSRLTVL.